At least ten counts were recorded for the clone carrying this TCR beta chain. The CDR3 length is 14 residues. Germline values: CDR1 SGHDT, CDR2 YYEEEE. V lost 2 bases to trimming and J lost 4 bases; unmatched junction nucleotides: 4. MiXCR, run by TCRdb on the 5' RACE reads, gives a single entry per CDR3 protein. Of 50,000 to 65,000 distinct CDR3 sequences in the sample, 7% to 10% were seen once. These data originate in a study of spatial heterogeneity in lung cancer. This sample's time point: sample taken at primary tumor resection. Unsorted samples of tumor, nontumor lung or frozen PBMC had their whole RNA sequenced.

V usage is TRBV5-6 and J usage is TRBJ2-3; 7 bases map to TRBD1. The clonotype originates from a female donor with early-stage non-small cell lung cancer. This specimen was PBMCs, taken at surgery. As DNA, the CDR3 is TGTGCCAGCAGCTTCATACAGGGGTCAGATACGCAGTATTTT. Encoded protein: CASSFIQGSDTQYF.